Sequencing of this T cell receptor (beta chain) was carried out in a study of T cell changes during pregnancy in multiple sclerosis. Germline V gene lookup returns CDR1 SGDLS and CDR2 YYNGEE. This CDR3 region has 17 residues. Trimming took 0 bases from V and 6 from J; bases not matched to a gene: 10. Some clones are missing from TCRdb's copy, which holds only in-frame ones; the method was immunoSEQ multiplex PCR. This table holds about 77,000 clones, 93% found once. This clonotype was obtained from a female donor in good health, enrolled as a control in a pregnancy study. The source material was peripheral blood, sampled after pregnancy. The J gene is TRBJ1-4, the V gene TRBV9; TRBD1 matches 8 bases. In DNA, the CDR3 is TGTGCCAGCAGCGTAGCAGGGGGCGTGGGATTAGATGAAAAACTGTTTTTT. Translation gives CASSVAGGVGLDEKLFF.